A selection of T cell receptor beta chains follows, all from one sample in a study of shared clonotypes between healthy human individuals. The assay was immunoSEQ multiplex PCR, and TCRdb's table has in-frame clones only and misses some. The sample shows approximately 460,000 clones, approximately 71% of them seen only once. Material for sequencing was PBMCs. These TCRs come from a woman aged 40 to 50 in good health. Some clones in this sample may be carry-over from other donors' samples. Each CDR3 is given with its conserved first and last residue. The D gene is left open where the match is weak. For some rows the clone size is stated as once, few or many, or as a class when expanded; others skip it.

J gene,V gene,clone size,D gene,CDR3 DNA,CDR3 protein
TRBJ2-3,TRBV28,-,-,TGTGCCAGCAGTTTAGGGACGACTAGCACAGATACGCAGTATTTT,CASSLGTTSTDTQYF
TRBJ1-5,TRBV25-1,-,TRBD1,TGTGCCAGCAGTGAATCGGATCAGACAGGGGGTAATCAGCCCCAGCATTTT,CASSESDQTGGNQPQHF
TRBJ2-7,TRBV6-1,-,TRBD1,TGTGCCAGCACCGTCCCGACAGGGGCCTCCTACGAGCAGTACTTC,CASTVPTGASYEQYF
TRBJ1-2,TRBV28,-,-,TGTGCCAGCAGTCTAGGGGCCAGGGGCTATGGCTACACCTTC,CASSLGARGYGYTF
TRBJ2-7,TRBV5-1,-,TRBD2,TGCGCCAGCAGCTTTTCCGGGGGGGCCTACGAGCAGTACTTC,CASSFSGGAYEQYF
TRBJ2-1,TRBV18,-,TRBD2,TGTGCCAGCTCACGAGCGGGAGGGCCGCACAATGAGCAGTTCTTC,CASSRAGGPHNEQFF
TRBJ2-3,TRBV6-1,-,TRBD2,TGTGCCAGCAGTGAAGCTTCTCGAAGCGGGAGGGCCATCTTGGATACGCAGTATTTT,CASSEASRSGRAILDTQYF
TRBJ2-3,TRBV29-1,-,TRBD2,TGCAGCGTAACCCCTAGCGGGAGGCCAGATACGCAGTATTTT,CSVTPSGRPDTQYF
TRBJ1-2,TRBV7-9,once,-,TGTGCCAGCAGCTTAGGGGCGACAGGCAGCGGAAAGGGCTACACCTTC,CASSLGATGSGKGYTF
TRBJ1-1,TRBV5-1,-,-,TGCGCCAGCAGCTTGACCTGGAACACTGAAGCTTTCTTT,CASSLTWNTEAFF
TRBJ2-7,TRBV19,-,TRBD1,TGTGCCAGTAGCGCACAGGGGACCACCTACGAGCAGTACTTC,CASSAQGTTYEQYF
TRBJ1-4,TRBV28,-,TRBD1,TGTGCCAGCAGTCCGAACAGGGGTACTAATGAAAAACTGTTTTTT,CASSPNRGTNEKLFF
TRBJ2-1,TRBV4-3,-,-,TGCGCCAGCAGCCAAGATCTCGCATACAATGAGCAGTTCTTC,CASSQDLAYNEQFF
TRBJ1-5,TRBV10-3,-,TRBD1,TGTGCCATCAGCAGGGACAGTCAAAGACAGCCCCAGCATTTT,CAISRDSQRQPQHF
TRBJ2-3,TRBV4-2,-,TRBD1,TGTGCCAGCAGTGTCGGGACAGCGTCCACAGATACGCAGTATTTT,CASSVGTASTDTQYF
TRBJ2-3,TRBV4-2,many,-,TGTGCCAGCAGCCAAGCGGGGGCTGGTAGCGCGGATACGCAGTATTTT,CASSQAGAGSADTQYF
TRBJ2-1,TRBV5-1,-,-,TGCGCCAGCAGCTTGGAAGGACAGAGTACAATTGATGAGCAGTTCTTC,CASSLEGQSTIDEQFF
TRBJ2-7,TRBV2,few,TRBD2,TGTGCCAGCAGTGCGGGACTAAGCTCCTACGAGCAGTACTTC,CASSAGLSSYEQYF
TRBJ2-7,TRBV27,-,-,TGTGCCAGCAGCCGCGGGGACCACTACGAGCAGTACTTC,CASSRGDHYEQYF
TRBJ1-5,TRBV7-9,-,-,TGTGCCAGCAGCTTAGGGACGGGGAGGGTTGTTAGTCAGCCCCAGCATTTT,CASSLGTGRVVSQPQHF
TRBJ1-4,TRBV5-1,-,-,TGCGCCAGCAGCTTGACCTCCTCTACCGGGGAAAAACTGTTTTTT,CASSLTSSTGEKLFF
TRBJ1-5,TRBV28,-,-,TGTGCCAGCAGTTTAATCGGGCAGCCCCAGCATTTT,CASSLIGQPQHF
TRBJ2-7,TRBV28,-,-,TGTGCCAGCAGTAGTAGCTCCTACGAGCAGTACTTC,CASSSSSYEQYF
TRBJ1-1,TRBV2,-,-,TGTGCCAGCAGGGACACCTACACTGAAGCTTTCTTT,CASRDTYTEAFF
TRBJ2-7,TRBV11-2,-,TRBD2,TGTGCCAGCAGACGGACGGGACTAGCGGGAGGGCCCTTGCGCGAGCAGTACTTC,CASRRTGLAGGPLREQYF
TRBJ1-3,TRBV11-2,-,-,TGTGCCAGCAGCCAACTCCAGGGGACGAGCTCTGGAAACACCATATATTTT,CASSQLQGTSSGNTIYF
TRBJ2-1,TRBV28,-,-,TGTGCCAGCAGTTTATTAGGCGGGACACACTTCTTC,CASSLLGGTHFF
TRBJ2-7,TRBV19,few,TRBD1,TGTGCCAGTAGTATTCGACAGGGTCCATTCTACGAGCAGTACTTC,CASSIRQGPFYEQYF
TRBJ1-2,TRBV27,-,-,TGTGCCAGCAGCCAGGACAGCTACTATGGCTACACCTTC,CASSQDSYYGYTF
TRBJ2-2,TRBV2,-,-,TGTGCCAGCAGGCGGGACGCGAACACCGGGGAGCTGTTTTTT,CASRRDANTGELFF
TRBJ1-2,TRBV28,-,-,TGTGCCAGCGCCCCCTCAAGAGGGAGACCGGGCTTCTCTGGCTACACCTTC,CASAPSRGRPGFSGYTF
TRBJ2-5,TRBV14,many,-,TGTGCCAGCAGCCAGAGAAGGAGAGGCCCGACCCAAGAGACCCAGTACTTC,CASSQRRRGPTQETQYF
TRBJ2-7,TRBV13,-,TRBD2,TGTGCCAGCAGCTTCCCGGGACTAGCGCGCTACGAGCAGTACTTC,CASSFPGLARYEQYF
TRBJ1-5,TRBV4-3,-,-,TGCGCCAGCAGCCAAGATCTAGACCGCGGGGGGAATCAGCCCCAGCATTTT,CASSQDLDRGGNQPQHF
TRBJ1-4,TRBV15,-,-,TGTGCCACCAGCAGAGGGATTAATGAAAAACTGTTTTTT,CATSRGINEKLFF
TRBJ2-7,TRBV28,once,TRBD2,TGTGCCAGCAGTTCATCTAGCGGCGAGCAGTACTTC,CASSSSSGEQYF
TRBJ2-2,TRBV5-1,once,-,TGCGCCACTCGAGGGGAAGCGAACACCGGGGAGCTGTTTTTT,CATRGEANTGELFF
TRBJ1-1,TRBV2,few,-,TGTGCCAGCAGTGATGGCGTCACTGAAGCTTTCTTT,CASSDGVTEAFF
TRBJ2-7,TRBV7-9,few,-,TGTGCCAGCAGCTTTGCGTTCAACGAGCAGTACTTC,CASSFAFNEQYF
TRBJ1-5,TRBV28,-,-,TGTGCCAGCAGTCCTCTCCAGGTGAATCAGCCCCAGCATTTT,CASSPLQVNQPQHF
TRBJ2-5,TRBV18,-,TRBD2,TGTGCCAGCTCACCAACCCGACTAGCGGGAGGCAGGGAGACCCAGTACTTC,CASSPTRLAGGRETQYF